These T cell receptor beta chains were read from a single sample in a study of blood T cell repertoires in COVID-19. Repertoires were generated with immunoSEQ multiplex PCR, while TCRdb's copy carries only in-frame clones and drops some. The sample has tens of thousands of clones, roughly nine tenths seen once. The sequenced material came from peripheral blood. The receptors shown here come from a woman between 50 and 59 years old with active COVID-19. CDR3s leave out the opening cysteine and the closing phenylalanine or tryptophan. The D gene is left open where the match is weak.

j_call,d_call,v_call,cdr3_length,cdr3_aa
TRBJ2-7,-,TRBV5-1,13,ASSSDSLTTYEQY
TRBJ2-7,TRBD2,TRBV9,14,ASSASGTSGFYEQY
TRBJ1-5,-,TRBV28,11,ASQTALGQPQH
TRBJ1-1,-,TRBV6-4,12,ASSRHPRDTEAF
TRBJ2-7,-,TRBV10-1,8,ASGVREQY
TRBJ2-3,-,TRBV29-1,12,SAPGGPSSDTQY
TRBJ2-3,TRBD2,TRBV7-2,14,ASSLGLAGWSDTQY
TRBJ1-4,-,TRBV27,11,ASKAGTNEKLF
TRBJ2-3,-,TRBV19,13,ASSTGLGSTDTQY
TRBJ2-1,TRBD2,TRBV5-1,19,ASRSLPRLAGALGTYNEQF
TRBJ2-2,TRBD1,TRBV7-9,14,ASSSTPGQGPGELF
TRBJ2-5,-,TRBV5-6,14,ASSLGGGAYQETQY
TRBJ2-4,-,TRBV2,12,ASRNQGEENIQY
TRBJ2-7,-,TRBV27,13,ASSSRGGSSYEQY
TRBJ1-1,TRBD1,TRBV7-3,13,ASSLQGAMNTEAF
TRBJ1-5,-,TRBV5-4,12,ASSLAGGNQPQH
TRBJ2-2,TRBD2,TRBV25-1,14,ASSEASGSWTGELF
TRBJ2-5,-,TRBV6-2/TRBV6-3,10,ASSYSSETQY
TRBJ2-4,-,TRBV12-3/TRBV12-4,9,ASSPGDIQY
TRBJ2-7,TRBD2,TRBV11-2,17,ASSLASGEGSGFPYEQY
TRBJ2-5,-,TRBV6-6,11,ASERSTQETQY
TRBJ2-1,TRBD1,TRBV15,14,ATSRAQGAAYNEQF
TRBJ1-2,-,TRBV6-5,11,ASSWKGVLGYT
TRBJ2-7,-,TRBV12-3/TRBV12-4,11,ASSPGHRYEQY
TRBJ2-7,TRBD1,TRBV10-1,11,ANRTGGFGEQY
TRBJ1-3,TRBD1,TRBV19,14,ASSPGQGYSGNTIY
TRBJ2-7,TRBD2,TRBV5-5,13,ASSRSPGGTYEQY
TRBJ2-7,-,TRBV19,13,ASSIGQGALREQY
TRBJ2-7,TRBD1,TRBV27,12,ASSYRGLTYEQY
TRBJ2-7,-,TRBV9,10,ASSGQGYEQY
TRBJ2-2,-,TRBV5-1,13,ASSLVFRGSGELF
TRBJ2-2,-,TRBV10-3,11,AIRPGETGELF
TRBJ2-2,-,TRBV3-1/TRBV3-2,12,ASSQEFQSGELF
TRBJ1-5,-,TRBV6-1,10,ASSEARGAQH
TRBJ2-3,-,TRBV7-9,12,ASSLVSLGDTQY